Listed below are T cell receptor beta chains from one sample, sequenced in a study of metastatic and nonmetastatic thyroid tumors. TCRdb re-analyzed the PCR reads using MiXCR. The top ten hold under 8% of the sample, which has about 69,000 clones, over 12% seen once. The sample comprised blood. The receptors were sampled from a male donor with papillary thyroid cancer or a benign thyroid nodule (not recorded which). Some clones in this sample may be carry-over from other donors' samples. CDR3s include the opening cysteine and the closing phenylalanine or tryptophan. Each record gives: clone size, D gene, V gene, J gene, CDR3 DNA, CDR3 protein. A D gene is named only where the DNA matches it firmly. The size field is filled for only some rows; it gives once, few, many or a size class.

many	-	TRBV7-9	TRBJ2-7	TGTGCCAGCACCCCCGAGGGAAACGAGCAGTACTTC	CASTPEGNEQYF
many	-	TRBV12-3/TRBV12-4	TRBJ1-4	TGTGCCAGCAGTTTAAGGAGGGTGATTGAAAAACTGTTTTTT	CASSLRRVIEKLFF
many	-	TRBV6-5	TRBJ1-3	TGTGCCAGCAGTTACCTGATGAGGAGCTCTGGAAACACCATATATTTT	CASSYLMRSSGNTIYF
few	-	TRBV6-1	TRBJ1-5	TGTGCCAGCAGTGATGCCGGAGTCGGTATTAATCAGCCCCAGCATTTT	CASSDAGVGINQPQHF
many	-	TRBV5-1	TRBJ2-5	TGCGCCAGCCAACAGGGTAATGAAGAGACCCAGTACTTC	CASQQGNEETQYF
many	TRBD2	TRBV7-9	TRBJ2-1	TGTGCCAGCAGCCCTGGACTAGCGGACAATGAGCAGTTCTTC	CASSPGLADNEQFF
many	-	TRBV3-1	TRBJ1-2	TGTGCCAGCAGCCTCCGATTGGGGCAGGGAACTGTGTATGGCTACACCTTC	CASSLRLGQGTVYGYTF
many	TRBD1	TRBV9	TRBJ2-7	TGTGCCAGCAGCGTAGAAGGGACAGGGCCCTACGAGCAGTACTTC	CASSVEGTGPYEQYF
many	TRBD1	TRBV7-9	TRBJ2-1	TGTGCCAGCAGCTTAGTAGGACAGGGGTTTGGGGAGCAGTTCTTC	CASSLVGQGFGEQFF
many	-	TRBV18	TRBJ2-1	TGTGCCAGCTCGGTGACTATCGACAATGAGCAGTTCTTC	CASSVTIDNEQFF
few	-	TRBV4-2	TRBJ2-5	TGTGCCGGCAGCCAATATGACAGCGAGAGAGGAGTAGGAGAGACCCAGTACTTC	CAGSQYDSERGVGETQYF
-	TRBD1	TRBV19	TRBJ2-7	TGTGCCAGTAGTATAGGACAGGGTGTTACCTACGAGCAGTACTTC	CASSIGQGVTYEQYF
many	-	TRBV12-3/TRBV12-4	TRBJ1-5	TGTGCCAGCAGAACGAGTACAAATCAGCCCCAGCATTTT	CASRTSTNQPQHF
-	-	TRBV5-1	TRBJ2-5	TGCGCCAGCAGCCTGAAGGGGGGCGGGGGAGAGACCCAGTACTTC	CASSLKGGGGETQYF
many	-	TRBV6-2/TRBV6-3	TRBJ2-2	TGTGCCAGCAGTTACGGAACCGGGGAGCTGTTTTTT	CASSYGTGELFF
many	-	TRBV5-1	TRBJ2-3	TGCGCCAGCTCCTCCGAAAGAAGCACAGATACGCAGTATTTT	CASSSERSTDTQYF
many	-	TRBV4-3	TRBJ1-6	TGCGCCAGCAGCCAAGATTTGGGGGGTCAGCCCCTCCACTTT	CASSQDLGGQPLHF
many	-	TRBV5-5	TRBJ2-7	TGTGCCAGCAGCTTTAAGGGCCACGAGCAGTACTTC	CASSFKGHEQYF
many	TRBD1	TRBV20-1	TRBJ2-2	TGCAGTGCATCGGGACAGGGGAAAACCGGGGAGCTGTTTTTT	CSASGQGKTGELFF
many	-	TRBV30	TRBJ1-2	TGTGCCCACCAGGCCGTGGGTTATGGCTACACCTTC	CAHQAVGYGYTF
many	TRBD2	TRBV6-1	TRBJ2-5	TGTGCCAGCAGTCCCACGACTAGCGGGATAGCGAAGACCCAGTACTTC	CASSPTTSGIAKTQYF
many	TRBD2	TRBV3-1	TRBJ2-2	TGTGCCAGCAGCCAACTAGCGGGAGCAATCGGGGAGCTGTTTTTT	CASSQLAGAIGELFF